The 21 T cell receptor beta chains below were found in one sample sequenced in a study of T cell clones after liver transplantation. TCRdb keeps only in-frame clones here, not all; method: immunoSEQ multiplex PCR. The top ten hold approximately 0.73% of the sample, which has about 70,000 clones, 75% to 85% seen once. The sequencing used CD4+ T cells from blood, collected 12 months after liver transplant. Receptors were obtained from a human patient who received a liver transplant. The T cells may partly be graft donor cells.

The J gene is TRBJ2-7, the V gene TRBV7-2; 7 bases agree with TRBD1. After removal of 6 bases from V and 1 base from J, the junction contained 9 bases not matched to a gene. This CDR3 spans 15 amino acids. Germline V gives CDR1 SGHTA, CDR2 FQGNSA. The CDR3: CASRRDRDGSYEQYF. The CDR3, as DNA: TGTGCCAGCAGACGCGACAGGGACGGTTCCTACGAGCAGTACTTC.

The rearrangement joins TRBV29-1 to TRBJ1-1; D ambiguous. Germline V gene data show CDR1 as SQVTM and CDR2 as ANQGSEA. CDR3 size: 13 residues. Trimming cost V 8 bases and J 8 bases, with 21 bases left between them. The CDR3 DNA follows: TGCAGCCCGGACGCGGTCGCAGGTAGGGAAGCTTTCTTT. Residues: CSPDAVAGREAFF.

The V gene is TRBV27, the J gene TRBJ2-7; D remains unclear. Trimming cost V 3 bases and J 1 base, with 7 bases left between them. Germline V lookup: CDR1 MNHEY, CDR2 SMNVEV (reference sequence). The CDR3 totals 13 residues. For the CDR3, the DNA is TGTGCCAGCAGTTTCTCAGCATCCTACGAGCAGTACTTC. Encoded protein: CASSFSASYEQYF.

This sequence joins TRBV7-2 and TRBJ1-5; no reliable D call. The CDR3 spans 16 residues. Germline assignment: CDR1 SGHTA and CDR2 FQGNSA. Trimming left V 1 base short and J 3 bases short, with 13 bases between. The CDR3 sequence is CASSLVFGISNQPQHF. The CDR3 coding sequence is TGTGCCAGCAGCTTAGTTTTCGGGATTTCCAATCAGCCCCAGCATTTT.

J is TRBJ2-2 and V is TRBV15; unclear D gene. V was trimmed by 0 bases and J by 6 bases, leaving 8 bases between them. The CDR3 runs 14 residues. The germline CDR1 and CDR2 sequences are LNHNV and YYDKDF (reference sequence). The CDR3 sequence: CATSREVEAGELFF. As DNA, the CDR3 is TGTGCCACCAGCAGAGAGGTCGAGGCCGGGGAGCTGTTTTTT.

The CDR3 DNA sequence: TGCAGCGTAATCCAGGGAGGTGAAACTGAAGCTTTCTTT. Translation: CSVIQGGETEAFF. V usage is TRBV29-1 and J usage is TRBJ1-1; tentative D call: TRBD1 (5 bases). This CDR3 is built from 13 residues. Germline V gene data show CDR1 as SQVTM and CDR2 as ANQGSEA. V lost 6 bases to trimming and J lost 5 bases, with 16 bases between them.

This chain uses TRBV9 with TRBJ1-2; no reliable D call. V dropped 4 bases and J dropped 9 bases, with 13 bases sitting between them. The CDR3 is made up of 12 amino acids. CDR1 is SGDLS and CDR2 is YYNGEE in the germline V gene. CDR3 in amino acids: CASSLSDKSYTF. The CDR3 DNA follows: TGTGCCAGCAGCCTCAGTGACAAAAGCTACACCTTC. Full variable domain (rest looked up from reference TRBV9 and TRBJ1-2): DSGVTQTPKHLITATGQRVTLRCSPRSGDLSVYWYQQSLDQGLQFLIQYYNGEERAKGNILERFSAQQFPDLHSELNLSSLELGDSALYFCASSLSDKSYTFGSGTRLTVV.

This clone showed up just once. This chain uses TRBV21-1 with TRBJ2-6; the D call in the table, TRBD1, was not verified against the DNA. TRBV21-1 has pseudogene status. The CDR3 runs to 17 residues. CDR3 loop: CASRAPGYKPGANVLTF. The CDR3, as DNA: TGTGCCAGCAGGGCCCCAGGGTACAAGCCTGGGGCCAACGTCCTGACTTTC.

This chain uses TRBV5-1 with TRBJ2-1; TRBD1 aligns across 8 bases. The CDR3 contains 15 residues. Germline trimming cut 4 bases from V and 2 bases from J; bases unmatched to any gene: 5. Germline loops: CDR1 SGHRS, CDR2 YFSETQ. For the CDR3, the DNA is TGCGCCAGCAGCGGAGACAGGGGCGCCTACAATGAGCAGTTCTTC. It encodes CASSGDRGAYNEQFF. Using reference TRBV5-1 and TRBJ2-1 for the parts outside the CDR3, the full variable domain is KAGVTQTPRYLIKTRGQQVTLSCSPISGHRSVSWYQQTPGQGLQFLFEYFSETQRNKGNFPGRFSGRQFSNSRSEMNVSTLELGDSALYLCASSGDRGAYNEQFFGPGTRLTVL.

CDR3 in amino acids: CASSPTGVAVSQYF. CDR3 coding DNA: TGTGCCAGCAGTCCTACAGGGGTTGCGGTGTCCCAGTACTTC. The J gene is TRBJ2-5, the V gene TRBV9, with TRBD1 identical over 7 bases. Germline CDR1 SGDLS, CDR2 YYNGEE. V shed 5 bases, J shed 9 bases, and the junction held 13 bases outside the gene matches. The length of the CDR3 is 14 residues. The variable domain in full, with the rest retrieved from reference TRBV9 and TRBJ2-5, is DSGVTQTPKHLITATGQRVTLRCSPRSGDLSVYWYQQSLDQGLQFLIQYYNGEERAKGNILERFSAQQFPDLHSELNLSSLELGDSALYFCASSPTGVAVSQYFGPGTRLLVL.

This chain joins TRBV6-5 and TRBJ2-7; maybe TRBD2 (5 bases). Trimming shortened V by 4 bases and J by 7 bases, and 14 bases separated the two germline ends. Looked up from germline, CDR1 is MNHEY and CDR2 is SVGAGI. This CDR3 is built from 13 residues. The CDR3: CASSSPLAGEQYF. The CDR3 DNA follows: TGTGCCAGCAGTTCGCCTCTAGCTGGGGAGCAGTACTTC.

In its sample, this clone was seen many times. The rearrangement uses TRBV4-3 and TRBJ1-4; the D is unclear. This CDR3 region has 16 residues. CDR1 is LGHNA, CDR2 YSLEER, per germline. The V gene lost 2 bases and the J gene lost 8 bases, with 18 bases spanning the gap. Here the CDR3 reads CASSQSMSRWTEKLFF. CDR3 DNA sequence: TGCGCCAGCAGCCAAAGCATGTCGCGTTGGACCGAAAAACTGTTTTTT.

The chain employs TRBV2 and TRBJ1-4; TRBD1 agrees at 7 bases. J lost 8 bases, V lost 5 bases, and 8 bases had no gene match. The germline CDR1 and CDR2 sequences are SNHLY and FYNNEI. The CDR3 spans 14 residues. Here the CDR3 DNA reads TGTGCCAGCAGTTATCAGGGGGTGAGGGAAAAACTGTTTTTT. It yields the protein CASSYQGVREKLFF. Variable domain in full (rest from reference TRBV2 and TRBJ1-4): EPEVTQTPSHQVTQMGQEVILRCVPISNHLYFYWYRQILGQKVEFLVSFYNNEISEKSEIFDDQFSVERPDGSNFTLKIRSTKLEDSAMYFCASSYQGVREKLFFGSGTQLSVL.

The gene calls are TRBV7-2 and TRBJ1-2, with 10 bases aligning to TRBD1. Unmatched junction bases numbered 8, after V lost 5 bases and J lost 5 bases. This CDR3 spans 15 amino acids. From germline, CDR1 is SGHTA and CDR2 FQGNSA. The CDR3 DNA is TGTGCCAGCAGCCTAGACGGGACAGGGGATTATGGCTACACCTTC. This gives the protein CASSLDGTGDYGYTF.

The V call is TRBV7-3, the J call TRBJ2-4, with 9 bases lining up with TRBD1. V lost 5 bases and J lost 0; bases outside the gene matches: 5. Germline V gives CDR1 SGHTA, CDR2 FQGTGA. CDR3 size: 16 residues. The CDR3 nucleotides are TGTGCCAGCAGCCCTGGGACAGGGAGAGCCAAAAACATTCAGTACTTC. Residues: CASSPGTGRAKNIQYF.

The chain combines TRBV5-1 with TRBJ2-2; 9 bases are a match to TRBD2. Germline CDR1 reads SGHRS; CDR2 reads YFSETQ. The CDR3 covers 15 residues. With 4 bases clipped from V and 3 bases from J, the junction kept 4 bases outside the gene matches. The CDR3 loop reads CASSLGLADTGELFF. Here the CDR3 DNA reads TGCGCCAGCAGCCTGGGACTAGCCGACACCGGGGAGCTGTTTTTT.

This clone was recorded once. The CDR3 sequence: CASSGSDRETQYF. CDR3 bases: TGCGCCAGCAGTGGGTCGGACCGGGAGACCCAGTACTTC. V is TRBV5-1 and J is TRBJ2-5; D is unclear. This CDR3 has 13 amino acids. Germline V gene lookup returns CDR1 SGHRS and CDR2 YFSETQ. The V end lost 5 bases, the J end lost 5 bases, and 13 bases lay between the germline ends. Complete variable domain (other parts from reference TRBV5-1 and TRBJ2-5): KAGVTQTPRYLIKTRGQQVTLSCSPISGHRSVSWYQQTPGQGLQFLFEYFSETQRNKGNFPGRFSGRQFSNSRSEMNVSTLELGDSALYLCASSGSDRETQYFGPGTRLLVL.

The gene calls are TRBV25-1 and TRBJ2-7; D ambiguous. Germline loops: CDR1 MGHDK, CDR2 SYGVNS. The germline V and J ends were trimmed by 0 bases and 7 bases, with 13 bases remaining between them. This CDR3 is built from 14 residues. The CDR3 DNA sequence: TGTGCCAGCAGTGAATATGGCTCCGGTTGGGAGCAGTACTTC. It is translated as CASSEYGSGWEQYF.

The chain joins TRBV7-2 to TRBJ2-3; TRBD1 is a possible D gene (6 bases). Germline CDR1 reads SGHTA; CDR2 reads FQGNSA. V was shortened by 3 bases and J by 2 bases, with 21 bases between the two germline ends. This CDR3 contains 18 residues. CDR3 DNA: TGTGCCAGCAGCTTCAGACCCGGGACAACCTTTTACACAGATACGCAGTATTTT. Translated, it gives CASSFRPGTTFYTDTQYF.

The V call is TRBV4-2, the J call TRBJ2-7; the match to TRBD1 covers 8 bases. After removal of 0 bases from V and 3 bases from J, the junction contained 4 bases not matched to a gene. Germline V gene data show CDR1 as LGHNA and CDR2 as YNFKEQ. CDR3 length: 15 residues. This CDR3 is CASSQERTGGYEQYF. In nucleotides, the CDR3 is TGTGCCAGCAGCCAAGAACGTACAGGGGGCTACGAGCAGTACTTC.

The V gene is TRBV27, the J gene TRBJ1-2; D not certain. CDR1 and CDR2 (germline): MNHEY, SMNVEV (reference sequence). Trimming took 2 bases from V and 2 from J, leaving 6 bases between them. This CDR3 has 13 amino acids. This CDR3 reads CASSLMQNYGYTF. CDR3 DNA sequence: TGTGCCAGCAGTTTAATGCAAAACTATGGCTACACCTTC.